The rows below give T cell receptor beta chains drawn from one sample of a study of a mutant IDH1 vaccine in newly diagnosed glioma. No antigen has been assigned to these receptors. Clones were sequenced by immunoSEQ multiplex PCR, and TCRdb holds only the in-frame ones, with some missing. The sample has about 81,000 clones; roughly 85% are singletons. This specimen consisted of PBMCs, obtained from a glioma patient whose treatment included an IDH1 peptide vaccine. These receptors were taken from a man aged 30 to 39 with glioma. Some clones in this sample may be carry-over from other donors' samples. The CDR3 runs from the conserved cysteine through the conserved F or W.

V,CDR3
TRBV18,CASSAAGDQPQHF
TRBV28,CASSFGGGHSKTDTQYF
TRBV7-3,CASSFAMNTEAFF
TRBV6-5,CASSYSSEGYEQYF
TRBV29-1,CSVVHGLAGDTQYF
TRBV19,CASSDDREPGANVLTF
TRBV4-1,CASSQSLKREPYEQYF
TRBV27,CASTGTSSGNEQFF
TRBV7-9,CASTLLGSKGAGELFF
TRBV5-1,CASSRDRGSYEQYF
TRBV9,CASSLNPSANEKLFF
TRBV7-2,CASSRSGGSTLFNEQFF
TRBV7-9,CASSPEDGSLYNSPLHF
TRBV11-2,CASSLDGTAMGAYNEQFF
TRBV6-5,CASSYSGRYNEQFF
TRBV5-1,CASSPRQQSYGYTF
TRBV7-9,CASRAVMNTEAFF
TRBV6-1,CASRPPGRSLHF
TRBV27,CASKMGVLGETQYF
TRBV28,CASSLWDRRSGNTIYF
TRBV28,CASQWRGPRGEAFF
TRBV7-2,CASSSTRVRTTGELFF
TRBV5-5,CASSLPDRGINEQYF
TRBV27,CASSHILAEGPDTQYF
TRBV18,CASSPGRTNYGYTF
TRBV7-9,CASSPLNEQYF
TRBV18,CASSPSTLAGGSTGELFF
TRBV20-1,CSALYGYTF
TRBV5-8,CASEDAYEQYF
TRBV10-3,CAIREGTEAFF
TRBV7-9,CARGQGTNTGELFF
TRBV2,CASSGRAYEQYF
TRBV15,CATSREGRDHEKLFF